The 28 T cell receptor beta chains in this list originate from one sample, sequenced in a study of OX40 agonist ivuxolimab in advanced cancers. Sequencing used immunoSEQ multiplex PCR; TCRdb keeps in-frame clones, though not all of them. Of 89,000 or so clones in the sample, around 88% were seen once. The starting material was CD4+ or CD8+ T cells sorted from blood, obtained in a trial of the OX40 agonist ivuxolimab. The source is an adult with an advanced solid tumor such as melanoma, head and neck, liver or kidney cancer.

This chain links TRBV5-6 with TRBJ1-6; D uncertain. Trimming shortened V by 3 bases and J by 1 base, and 14 bases separated the two germline ends. Looked up from germline, CDR1 is SGHDT and CDR2 is YYEEEE. The CDR3 spans 17 residues. This CDR3 reads CASSSGLAGSYNSPLHF. CDR3 DNA: TGTGCCAGCAGCTCGGGTCTGGCGGGTTCCTATAATTCACCCCTCCACTTT.

This sequence joins TRBV9 and TRBJ2-1; weak D call: TRBD2 (5 bases). Germline CDR1 is SGDLS and CDR2 is YYNGEE. The CDR3 is 15 residues long. V shed 2 bases and J shed 2 bases, with 11 bases lying between them. The CDR3 sequence: CASSVTSSAYNEQFF. Written as DNA, the CDR3 is TGTGCCAGCAGCGTTACTAGTTCAGCCTACAATGAGCAGTTCTTC.

The chain carries TRBV6-6 and TRBJ2-7; TRBD2 matches 9 bases. The CDR3 spans 15 residues. The V gene's germline CDR1 is MNHNY and CDR2 SVGAGI (reference sequence). The V gene end was trimmed by 5 bases and the J gene end by 4 bases; junction bases not matched to a gene: 9. The DNA for the CDR3 is TGTGCCAGCAGTGATCCCGGGACTAGCAATTACGAGCAGTACTTC. Its translation: CASSDPGTSNYEQYF.

J is TRBJ1-1 and V is TRBV4-2; D might be TRBD1 (5 bases). The CDR3 sequence is 14 residues long. Germline CDR1 reads LGHNA; CDR2 reads YNFKEQ. Trimming removed 2 bases at V and 2 bases at J, with 9 bases between. This CDR3 is CASSQRQINTEAFF. CDR3 in DNA: TGTGCCAGCAGCCAAAGACAGATTAACACTGAAGCTTTCTTT.

In its sample, this clone was seen a few times. V is TRBV5-1 and J is TRBJ2-2, with TRBD2 identical over 7 bases. Unmatched junction bases numbered 10, after V lost 4 bases and J lost 7 bases. Germline values: CDR1 SGHRS, CDR2 YFSETQ. The CDR3 covers 15 residues. CDR3 sequence reads: CASSVPGGRVGELFF. The CDR3 DNA is TGCGCCAGCAGCGTGCCGGGGGGAAGAGTCGGGGAGCTGTTTTTT.

The chain recombines TRBV4-3 with TRBJ2-3; D unclear. The length of the CDR3 is 15 residues. The germline gives CDR1 LGHNA, CDR2 YSLEER. Deletions cut 1 base from V and 2 bases from J, with 10 bases between. The CDR3 DNA sequence: TGCGCCAGCAGCCAAGGGTACAGAAACACAGATACGCAGTATTTT. Translated, it gives CASSQGYRNTDTQYF.

The gene calls are TRBV7-9 and TRBJ1-2; D remains unclear. V was trimmed by 3 bases and J by 4 bases, leaving 18 bases between them. Germline CDR1 is SEHNR and CDR2 is FQNEAQ (reference sequence). This CDR3 comprises 16 residues. The CDR3 coding sequence is TGTGCCAGCAGCTTTGGGGAGGGTTTGTATAGCTATGGCTACACCTTC. Translating gives CASSFGEGLYSYGYTF.

The chain couples TRBV19 to TRBJ2-5; tentatively, D is TRBD2 (6 bases). Trimming shortened V by 7 bases and J by 1 base, and 16 bases separated the two germline ends. Per the germline V gene, CDR1 is LNHDA and CDR2 is SQIVND (reference sequence). The CDR3 spans 15 residues. CDR3 coding DNA: TGTGCCAGTAATCCGTCGGCGGGGATCCAAGAGACCCAGTACTTC. Translation: CASNPSAGIQETQYF.

The table lists this clone with a count of one. The chain couples TRBV27 to TRBJ1-6; no clear D. Germline CDR1 reads MNHEY; CDR2 reads SMNVEV (reference sequence). This CDR3 contains 14 residues. The germline V and J ends were trimmed by 2 bases and 7 bases, with 9 bases remaining between them. The CDR3 reads CASSLGALNSPLHF. In DNA form, the CDR3 reads TGTGCCAGCAGTTTAGGAGCATTAAATTCACCCCTCCACTTT.

The V gene is TRBV9, the J gene TRBJ2-5; 9 bases are shared with TRBD2. V lost 0 bases and J lost 4; bases outside the gene matches: 10. This CDR3 is 17 amino acids long. CDR1 is SGDLS and CDR2 is YYNGEE in the germline V gene. The chain's CDR3 is CASSVVPSGNRPETQYF. In DNA, the CDR3 is TGTGCCAGCAGCGTAGTGCCTAGCGGGAATAGGCCAGAGACCCAGTACTTC.

The chain combines TRBV18 with TRBJ1-1; 8 bases are a match to TRBD1. The V segment lost 6 bases and the J segment 4 bases; nucleotides outside the gene matches: 4. In germline, CDR1 is KGHSH, CDR2 LQKENI. This CDR3 contains 13 residues. The CDR3 DNA follows: TGTGCCAGCTCGGACAGGGCAGGCACTGAAGCTTTCTTT. Translation gives CASSDRAGTEAFF.

This chain links TRBV2 with TRBJ1-5, with TRBD1 as a possible D gene (6 bases). With 7 bases removed from V and 4 bases from J, the gap between germline ends came to 11 bases. The length of the CDR3 is 13 residues. Germline CDR1 SNHLY, CDR2 FYNNEI. CDR3 bases: TGTGCCAGCAAAGGGGGACCAAATCAGCCCCAGCATTTT. Its protein product is CASKGGPNQPQHF.

The V and J genes are TRBV5-6 and TRBJ1-2; TRBD1 agrees at 8 bases. Looked up from germline, CDR1 is SGHDT and CDR2 is YYEEEE. The CDR3 is 17 amino acids. J lost 3 bases, V lost 0 bases, and 10 bases had no gene match. The CDR3 reads CASSLESTGAGDYGYTF. In DNA, the CDR3 is TGTGCCAGCAGCTTGGAGTCGACAGGGGCCGGGGACTATGGCTACACCTTC.

V and J are TRBV9 and TRBJ2-4; TRBD2 matches 7 bases. The CDR3 length is 16 residues. Germline values: CDR1 SGDLS, CDR2 YYNGEE. V lost 2 bases and J lost 0; bases outside the gene matches: 5. This chain's CDR3 is CASSVASGLAKNIQYF. Here the CDR3 DNA reads TGTGCCAGCAGCGTGGCTAGCGGATTAGCCAAAAACATTCAGTACTTC.

The rearrangement joins TRBV12-5 to TRBJ2-2; no clear D gene. Trimming took off 2 bases at V and 4 bases at J, with 11 bases between the two ends. CDR1 is LGHNT, CDR2 FRNRAP, per germline. The CDR3 extends over 15 amino acids. CDR3 sequence (DNA): TGTGCTAGTGGTTTGAGGTCGGGCGCCACCGGGGAGCTGTTTTTT. Its protein product is CASGLRSGATGELFF.

This sequence joins TRBV15 and TRBJ2-3; TRBD2 matches at 7 bases. V dropped 3 bases and J dropped 3; count of bases not matched to a gene: 6. The germline gives CDR1 LNHNV, CDR2 YYDKDF (reference sequence). The CDR3 length is 15 residues. CDR3 DNA: TGTGCCACCAGCAGTCGGGACTACACAACAGATACGCAGTATTTT. This gives the protein CATSSRDYTTDTQYF.

The rearrangement links TRBV6-1 to TRBJ2-7; 8 nucleotides agree with TRBD2. Trimming removed 0 bases from V and 0 bases from J; junction bases left unmatched: 10. CDR1 and CDR2 from the germline V gene are MNHNS and SASEGT. This CDR3 spans 18 amino acids. CDR3 coding DNA: TGTGCCAGCAGTGAAGCACAGCTAGCGGGCAAAAGCTCCTACGAGCAGTACTTC. This gives the protein CASSEAQLAGKSSYEQYF.

This clone appeared once. The chain recombines TRBV7-9 with TRBJ2-3, with 9 nucleotides matching TRBD2. The CDR3 contains 15 residues. J lost 5 bases, V lost 5 bases, and 8 bases had no gene match. Germline CDR1 reads SEHNR; CDR2 reads FQNEAQ (reference sequence). This CDR3 reads CASSPPLAGRDTQYF. In nucleotides, the CDR3 is TGTGCCAGCAGCCCTCCGCTAGCGGGAAGAGATACGCAGTATTTT.

This clone was detected once. The chain carries TRBV6-5 and TRBJ2-2, with D unclear. With 8 bases removed from V and 4 bases from J, the gap between germline ends came to 11 bases. This CDR3 has 13 residues. Germline V CDR1 and CDR2: MNHEY, SVGAGI. The CDR3 region has the DNA TGTGCCAGCCGTCCGCCGGGCACCGGGGAGCTGTTTTTT. This gives the protein CASRPPGTGELFF.

The chain uses TRBV7-3 and TRBJ2-5; D unclear. CDR3 length equals 13 residues. V lost 3 bases and J 5 bases, leaving 10 bases between the germline ends. Germline V CDR1 and CDR2: SGHTA, FQGTGA. CDR3 loop: CASSFASPETQYF. The CDR3 DNA is TGTGCCAGCAGCTTCGCTTCCCCGGAGACCCAGTACTTC. The complete variable domain, with remaining parts taken from reference TRBV7-3 and TRBJ2-5, reads GAGVSQTPSNKVTEKGKYVELRCDPISGHTALYWYRQSLGQGPEFLIYFQGTGAADDSGLPNDRFFAVRPEGSVSTLKIQRTERGDSAVYLCASSFASPETQYFGPGTRLLVL.

The CDR3 sequence: CASSRQGAEATEAFF. The CDR3 DNA is TGTGCCAGTAGCCGACAGGGGGCAGAGGCCACTGAAGCTTTCTTT. V gene TRBV19 combines with J gene TRBJ1-1; TRBD1 agrees at 10 bases. Losses at the gene ends were 6 bases for V and 4 bases for J; bases not matched to a gene: 8. The CDR3 extends over 15 amino acids. CDR1 and CDR2 (germline): LNHDA, SQIVND (reference sequence). Filled out from reference TRBV19 and TRBJ1-1, the complete variable domain reads DGGITQSPKYLFRKEGQNVTLSCEQNLNHDAMYWYRQDPGQGLRLIYYSQIVNDFQKGDIAEGYSVSREKKESFPLTVTSAQKNPTAFYLCASSRQGAEATEAFFGQGTRLTVV.

CDR3 DNA sequence: TGTGCCAGCAGCCCCGGGACTAGCAACAATGAGCAGTTCTTC. Translated, it gives CASSPGTSNNEQFF. The chain has TRBV7-3 and TRBJ2-1; 9 positions agree with TRBD2. CDR1 and CDR2 from the germline V gene are SGHTA and FQGTGA. CDR3 size: 14 residues. J was trimmed by 5 bases and V by 5 bases; bases with no gene match: 4.

V is TRBV30 and J is TRBJ2-5, with D possibly matching TRBD2 (7 bases). Germline V lookup: CDR1 GTSNPN, CDR2 SVGIG (reference sequence). The CDR3 runs 12 residues. Trimming shortened V by 8 bases and J by 9 bases, and 19 bases separated the two germline ends. CDR3 nucleotides: TGTGCCCTACTCCGGGGGGCCGAGGCCCAGTACTTC. Protein sequence: CALLRGAEAQYF.

This rearrangement joins TRBV5-1 to TRBJ2-1; D not certain. This CDR3 has 15 amino acids. V dropped 0 bases and J dropped 2 bases, with 9 bases sitting between them. Germline V lookup: CDR1 SGHRS, CDR2 YFSETQ. CDR3 in DNA: TGCGCCAGCAGCTTGGTAGCTTCGGCCTACAATGAGCAGTTCTTC. Protein sequence: CASSLVASAYNEQFF. The full variable domain, with the rest looked up from reference TRBV5-1 and TRBJ2-1, is KAGVTQTPRYLIKTRGQQVTLSCSPISGHRSVSWYQQTPGQGLQFLFEYFSETQRNKGNFPGRFSGRQFSNSRSEMNVSTLELGDSALYLCASSLVASAYNEQFFGPGTRLTVL.

This rearrangement joins TRBV6-5 to TRBJ1-1, with TRBD1 matching over 7 bases. The CDR3 loop spans 13 amino acids. Germline-derived CDR1 and CDR2 are MNHEY and SVGAGI. The ends lost 10 bases at V and 0 bases at J; junction bases unmatched: 5. The CDR3 here is CATQGQLNTEAFF. CDR3 nucleotides: TGTGCCACCCAGGGACAGTTGAACACTGAAGCTTTCTTT.

The chain recombines TRBV5-4 with TRBJ2-2, with D unclear. The V gene's germline CDR1 is SGHNT and CDR2 YYREEE (reference sequence). Trimming removed 1 base at V and 6 bases at J, with 7 bases between. The CDR3 extends over 13 amino acids. This CDR3 is CASSLTGSGELFF. The CDR3 DNA reads as TGTGCCAGCAGCTTGACGGGTTCCGGGGAGCTGTTTTTT.

V and J are TRBV7-8 and TRBJ1-1, with 10 bases fitting TRBD1. The germline V gene encodes CDR1 SGHVS and CDR2 FQNEAQ. This CDR3 has 16 residues. The V and J ends lost 5 bases and 1 base, in that order; junction bases with no gene match: 7. In DNA form, the CDR3 reads TGTGCCAGCAGCCCCCGGGACAGGGGTTCGAACACTGAAGCTTTCTTT. Translation: CASSPRDRGSNTEAFF. The whole variable domain, remainder taken from reference TRBV7-8 and TRBJ1-1, is GAGVSQSPRYKVAKRGQDVALRCDPISGHVSLFWYQQALGQGPEFLTYFQNEAQLDKSGLPSDRFFAERPEGSVSTLKIQRTQQEDSAVYLCASSPRDRGSNTEAFFGQGTRLTVV.

V and J are TRBV11-2 and TRBJ2-7; 8 bases are shared with TRBD1. The CDR3 sequence is 16 residues long. After removal of 1 base from V and 4 bases from J, the junction contained 9 bases not matched to a gene. Germline lookup yields CDR1 SGHAT and CDR2 FQNNGV. CDR3 sequence reads: CASSLGGSGGEYEQYF. As DNA, the CDR3 is TGTGCCAGCAGCTTAGGCGGGTCAGGGGGCGAGTACGAGCAGTACTTC.